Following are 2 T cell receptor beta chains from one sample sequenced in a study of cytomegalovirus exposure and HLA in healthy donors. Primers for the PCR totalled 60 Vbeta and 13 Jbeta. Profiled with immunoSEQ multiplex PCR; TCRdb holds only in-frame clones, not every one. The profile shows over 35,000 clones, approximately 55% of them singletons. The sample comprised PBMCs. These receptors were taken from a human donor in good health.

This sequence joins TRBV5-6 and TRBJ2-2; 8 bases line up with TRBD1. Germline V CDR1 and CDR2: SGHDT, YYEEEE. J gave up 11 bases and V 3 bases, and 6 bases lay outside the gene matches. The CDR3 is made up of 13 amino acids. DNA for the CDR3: TGTGCCAGCAGCTCCCAGGGGGCTCCCGAGCTGTTTTTT. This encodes CASSSQGAPELFF.

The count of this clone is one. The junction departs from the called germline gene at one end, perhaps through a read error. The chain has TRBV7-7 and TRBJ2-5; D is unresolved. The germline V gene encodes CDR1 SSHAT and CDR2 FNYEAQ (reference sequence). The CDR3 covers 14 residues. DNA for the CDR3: TGTGCTAGCAGCTTAAGTCTAGGATGGGAGACCCAGTACTTC. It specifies CASSLSLGWETQYF.